This T cell receptor beta chain is drawn from a study of T cell changes during pregnancy in multiple sclerosis. Repertoires were generated with immunoSEQ multiplex PCR, while TCRdb's copy carries only in-frame clones and drops some. The profile covers 100,000 or so clones, with about 90% appearing a single time and around 1.8% taken by the ten largest. Trimming left V 4 bases short and J 1 base short, with 13 bases between. CDR3 size: 15 residues. CDR1 is SEHNR and CDR2 is FQNEAQ in the germline V gene (reference sequence). V gene TRBV7-9 combines with J gene TRBJ1-1, with D possibly TRBD1 on 6 matching bases. Specimen: peripheral blood, collected after pregnancy. This clonotype was obtained from a female donor with multiple sclerosis, enrolled in a pregnancy study. CDR3: CASSSWGHRNTEAFF. CDR3 bases: TGTGCCAGCAGCTCCTGGGGACATAGGAACACTGAAGCTTTCTTT.